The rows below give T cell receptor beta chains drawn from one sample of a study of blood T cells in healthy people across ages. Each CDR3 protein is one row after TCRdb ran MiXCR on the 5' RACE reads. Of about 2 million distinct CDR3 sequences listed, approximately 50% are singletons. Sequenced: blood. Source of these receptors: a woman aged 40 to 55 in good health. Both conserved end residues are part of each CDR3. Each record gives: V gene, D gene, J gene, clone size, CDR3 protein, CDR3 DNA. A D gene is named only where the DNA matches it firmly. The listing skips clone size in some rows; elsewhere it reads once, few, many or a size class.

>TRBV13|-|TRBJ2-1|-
CASRNTLSPRNEQFF
TGTGCCAGCAGAAATACCCTATCCCCCAGGAATGAGCAGTTCTTC
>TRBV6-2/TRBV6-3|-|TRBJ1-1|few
CASSYSGGGTEAFF
TGTGCCAGCAGTTACTCAGGGGGTGGGACTGAAGCTTTCTTT
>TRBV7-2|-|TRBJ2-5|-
CASSLMARAGETQYF
TGTGCCAGCAGCTTGATGGCACGGGCGGGAGAGACCCAGTACTTC
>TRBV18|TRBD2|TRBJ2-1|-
CASSLSPLSGGTLYNEQFF
TGTGCCAGCTCACTAAGCCCCCTTAGCGGGGGGACCCTCTACAATGAGCAGTTCTTC
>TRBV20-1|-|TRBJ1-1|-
CSASAGWEGGRAFF
TGCAGTGCTAGCGCCGGATGGGAAGGAGGTCGAGCTTTCTTT
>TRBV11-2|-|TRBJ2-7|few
CASSRYGAYEQYF
TGTGCCAGCAGCCGTTACGGCGCCTACGAGCAGTACTTC
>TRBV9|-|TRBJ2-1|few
CASSVDAGSYNEQFF
TGTGCCAGCAGCGTAGATGCAGGGTCCTACAATGAGCAGTTCTTC
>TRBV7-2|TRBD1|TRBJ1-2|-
CASSRLQGRGGYTF
TGTGCCAGCAGCCGCTTACAGGGGAGGGGCGGCTACACCTTC
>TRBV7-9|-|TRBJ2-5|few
CASSLVEFQETQYF
TGTGCCAGCAGCTTAGTGGAGTTTCAAGAGACCCAGTACTTC
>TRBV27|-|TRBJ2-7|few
CASSPPAPREQYF
TGTGCCAGCAGTCCCCCCGCTCCTCGTGAGCAGTACTTC
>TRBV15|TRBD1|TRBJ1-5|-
CATRSVTGGHQPQHF
TGTGCCACCAGATCCGTGACAGGGGGCCATCAGCCCCAGCATTTT
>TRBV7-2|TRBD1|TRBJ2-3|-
CASGSGGAADTQYF
TGTGCCAGCGGATCAGGGGGAGCGGCGGATACGCAGTATTTT
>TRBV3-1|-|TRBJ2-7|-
CASSPGGPLTYEQYF
TGTGCCAGCAGCCCTGGGGGCCCATTAACCTACGAGCAGTACTTC
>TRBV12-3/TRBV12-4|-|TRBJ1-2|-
CASSLSWRIKNGYTF
TGTGCCAGCAGTTTATCTTGGCGGATCAAGAATGGCTACACCTTC
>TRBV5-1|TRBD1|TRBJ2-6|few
CASSSPGTGRSGANVLTF
TGCGCCAGCAGCTCGCCCGGGACAGGGAGATCTGGGGCCAACGTCCTGACTTTC
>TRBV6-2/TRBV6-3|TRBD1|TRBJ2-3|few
CASGPRWDRGRYTQYF
TGTGCCAGCGGCCCCCGATGGGACAGGGGCAGGTATACGCAGTATTTT
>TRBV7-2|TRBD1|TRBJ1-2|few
CASSSADRRNGYTF
TGTGCCAGCAGCTCCGCGGACAGGAGGAATGGCTACACCTTC
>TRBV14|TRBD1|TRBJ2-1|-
CASSHGVGTGGHNEQFF
TGTGCCAGCAGCCATGGAGTTGGCACAGGGGGTCACAATGAGCAGTTCTTC
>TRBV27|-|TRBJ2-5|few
CASSSYAAETQYF
TGTGCCAGCAGTTCCTACGCAGCGGAGACCCAGTACTTC
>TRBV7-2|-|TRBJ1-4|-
CASSLVQQEKLFF
TGTGCCAGCAGCTTAGTACAGCAAGAAAAACTGTTTTTT
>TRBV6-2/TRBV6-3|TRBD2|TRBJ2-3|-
CASSYKPGLADRTDTQYF
TGTGCCAGCAGTTACAAACCGGGACTAGCGGACCGCACAGATACGCAGTATTTT
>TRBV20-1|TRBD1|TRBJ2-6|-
CSANSWTGESSGANVLTF
TGCAGTGCTAACTCCTGGACAGGGGAGAGCTCTGGGGCCAACGTCCTGACTTTC
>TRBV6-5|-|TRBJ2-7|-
CASSYSGEIYEQYF
TGTGCCAGCAGTTACTCTGGGGAGATCTACGAGCAGTACTTC
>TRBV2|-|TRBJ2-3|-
CASSETLARTDTQYF
TGTGCCAGCAGTGAAACGCTAGCCCGCACAGATACGCAGTATTTT
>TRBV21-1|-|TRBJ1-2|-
CASSSRAMEFFSIYGYTF
TGTGCCAGCAGCTCCCGGGCGATGGAGTTTTTTTCCATCTATGGCTACACCTTC
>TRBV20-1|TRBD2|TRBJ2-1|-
CSHTSGGNDEQFF
TGCAGCCATACTAGCGGGGGAAATGATGAGCAGTTCTTC
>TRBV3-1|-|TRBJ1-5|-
CASSQEGVLPQHF
TGTGCCAGCAGCCAAGAAGGGGTATTGCCCCAGCATTTT
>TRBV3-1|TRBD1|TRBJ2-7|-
CASSREQDRGNYEQYF
TGTGCCAGCAGCCGGGAGCAGGACAGGGGAAACTACGAGCAGTACTTC
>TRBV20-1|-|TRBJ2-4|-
CSARDGLVLTGQYF
TGCAGTGCTAGAGATGGGCTTGTTCTAACGGGGCAGTACTTC
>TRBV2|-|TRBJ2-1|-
CANLALGGNEQFF
TGTGCCAACCTAGCTTTGGGGGGAAATGAGCAGTTCTTC
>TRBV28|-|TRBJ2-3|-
CASSPRTVPYGDTQYF
TGTGCCAGCAGTCCAAGGACAGTCCCGTACGGAGATACGCAGTATTTT
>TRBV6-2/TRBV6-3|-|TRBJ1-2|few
CASSYSIGGFRDGYTF
TGTGCCAGCAGTTACTCGATCGGAGGGTTCCGTGATGGCTACACCTTC
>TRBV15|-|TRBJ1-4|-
CATSRILGVPFNEKLFF
TGTGCCACCAGCAGAATACTAGGGGTCCCCTTTAATGAAAAACTGTTTTTT
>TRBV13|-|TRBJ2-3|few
CASMGRGYTDTQYF
TGTGCCAGCATGGGACGGGGGTACACAGATACGCAGTATTTT
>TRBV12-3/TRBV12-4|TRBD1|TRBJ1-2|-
CASTGDSYGYTF
TGTGCCAGCACCGGGGACAGTTATGGCTACACCTTC
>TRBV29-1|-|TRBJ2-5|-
CSVVAGGIGTQYF
TGCAGCGTTGTTGCAGGGGGGATTGGGACCCAGTACTTC
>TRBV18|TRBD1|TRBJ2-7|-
CASSPQGQGPYEQYF
TGTGCCAGCTCACCACAGGGACAGGGACCCTACGAGCAGTACTTC
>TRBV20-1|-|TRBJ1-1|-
CSAPPGTNTEAFF
TGCAGTGCTCCACCTGGGACAAACACTGAAGCTTTCTTT
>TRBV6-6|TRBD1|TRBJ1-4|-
CASSSAGGPNEKLFF
TGTGCCAGCAGCAGCGCAGGGGGCCCTAATGAAAAACTGTTTTTT
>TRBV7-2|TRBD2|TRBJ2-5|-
CASIAGGLGTQYF
TGTGCCAGCATAGCGGGGGGCCTAGGGACCCAGTACTTC
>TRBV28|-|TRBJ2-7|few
CASRRGLFSYEQYF
TGTGCCAGCAGGCGGGGCCTCTTCTCCTACGAGCAGTACTTC
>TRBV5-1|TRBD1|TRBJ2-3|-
CASRSGTGATDTQYF
TGCGCCAGTAGATCCGGGACAGGGGCCACAGATACGCAGTATTTT
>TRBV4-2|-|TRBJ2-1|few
CASSQDKLAGNEQFF
TGTGCCAGCAGCCAAGATAAGCTAGCTGGGAATGAGCAGTTCTTC
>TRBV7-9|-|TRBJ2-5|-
CASSLDGVSWTQYF
TGTGCCAGCAGCTTAGATGGCGTTTCTTGGACCCAGTACTTC
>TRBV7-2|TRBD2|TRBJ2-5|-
CASSLVVFSGGGETQYF
TGTGCCAGCAGCTTAGTCGTCTTTAGCGGGGGCGGGGAGACCCAGTACTTC
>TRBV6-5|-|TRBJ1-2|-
CASSYRATANYGYTF
TGTGCCAGCAGTTACCGGGCGACTGCTAACTATGGCTACACCTTC
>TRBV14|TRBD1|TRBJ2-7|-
CASSQPGTGGIGRREQYF
TGTGCCAGCAGCCAACCCGGGACAGGTGGAATCGGCCGTCGCGAGCAGTACTTC
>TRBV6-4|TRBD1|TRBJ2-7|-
CASGTGSGEQYF
TGTGCCAGCGGGACAGGTTCTGGTGAGCAGTACTTC